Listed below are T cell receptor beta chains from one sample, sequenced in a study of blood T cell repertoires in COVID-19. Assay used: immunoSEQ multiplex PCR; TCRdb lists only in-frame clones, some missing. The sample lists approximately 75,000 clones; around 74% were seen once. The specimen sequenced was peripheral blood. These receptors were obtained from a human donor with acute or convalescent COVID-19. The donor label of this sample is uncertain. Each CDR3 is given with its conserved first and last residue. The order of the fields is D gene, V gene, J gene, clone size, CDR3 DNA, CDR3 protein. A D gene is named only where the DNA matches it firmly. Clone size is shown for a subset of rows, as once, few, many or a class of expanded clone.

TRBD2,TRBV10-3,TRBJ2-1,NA,TGTGCCATCAGTGCGGGGCTAGCGGGAGGGGACGAGCAGTTCTTC,CAISAGLAGGDEQFF
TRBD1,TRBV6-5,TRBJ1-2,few,TGTGCCAGCAGTTACCCCACAGGGGGAGGCTACACCTTC,CASSYPTGGGYTF
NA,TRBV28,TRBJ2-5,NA,TGTGCCAGCAGCTCCCTCCCCTCTCAAGAGACCCAGTACTTC,CASSSLPSQETQYF
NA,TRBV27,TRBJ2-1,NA,TGTGCCAGCCGCGGTGCGGCGGCCTACAATGAGCAGTTCTTC,CASRGAAAYNEQFF
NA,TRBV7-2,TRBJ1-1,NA,TGTGCCAGCAGCTCGAGCCCTGAAGCTTTCTTT,CASSSSPEAFF
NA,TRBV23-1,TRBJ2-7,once,TGCGCCAGCAGTCCGAGGGCGCAATCTTACGAGCAGTACTTC,CASSPRAQSYEQYF
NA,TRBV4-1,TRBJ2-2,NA,TGCGCCAGCAGCCTAAGACGGTTGGAGGGGGAGCTGTTTTTT,CASSLRRLEGELFF
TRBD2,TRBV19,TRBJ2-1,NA,TGTGCCAGTAATAAACTAGCGGGATCCTACAATGAGCAGTTCTTC,CASNKLAGSYNEQFF
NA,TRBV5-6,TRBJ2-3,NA,TGTGCCAGCAGCTCGGGTGGAGGGGCAGATACGCAGTATTTT,CASSSGGGADTQYF
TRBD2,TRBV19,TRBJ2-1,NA,TGTGCCAGTAGTCGGACTAGCGGGAGAAATTACAATGAGCAGTTCTTC,CASSRTSGRNYNEQFF
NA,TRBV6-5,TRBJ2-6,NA,TGTGCCAGCCGGGAGTTCTCTGGGGCCAACGTCCTGACTTTC,CASREFSGANVLTF
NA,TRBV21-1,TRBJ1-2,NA,TGTGCCAGCAGCGGATCGCCAATCAGGGGCGTCCCTCATGGCTACACCTTC,CASSGSPIRGVPHGYTF
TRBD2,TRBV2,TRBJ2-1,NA,TGTGCCAGCAGTGAAAGTGGGAGGGCCAACAATGAGCAGTTCTTC,CASSESGRANNEQFF
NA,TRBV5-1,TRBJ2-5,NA,TGCGCCAGCACATCGGGTATCCAAGAGACCCAGTACTTC,CASTSGIQETQYF
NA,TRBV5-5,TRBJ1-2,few,TGTGCCAGCAGCAAAGGAATGACAGGTGCCGGGGGCTACACCTTC,CASSKGMTGAGGYTF
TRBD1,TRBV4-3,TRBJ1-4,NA,TGCGCCAGCAGCCTAGACAGGGGGCCCTCGATTCGTGAAAAACTGTTTTTT,CASSLDRGPSIREKLFF